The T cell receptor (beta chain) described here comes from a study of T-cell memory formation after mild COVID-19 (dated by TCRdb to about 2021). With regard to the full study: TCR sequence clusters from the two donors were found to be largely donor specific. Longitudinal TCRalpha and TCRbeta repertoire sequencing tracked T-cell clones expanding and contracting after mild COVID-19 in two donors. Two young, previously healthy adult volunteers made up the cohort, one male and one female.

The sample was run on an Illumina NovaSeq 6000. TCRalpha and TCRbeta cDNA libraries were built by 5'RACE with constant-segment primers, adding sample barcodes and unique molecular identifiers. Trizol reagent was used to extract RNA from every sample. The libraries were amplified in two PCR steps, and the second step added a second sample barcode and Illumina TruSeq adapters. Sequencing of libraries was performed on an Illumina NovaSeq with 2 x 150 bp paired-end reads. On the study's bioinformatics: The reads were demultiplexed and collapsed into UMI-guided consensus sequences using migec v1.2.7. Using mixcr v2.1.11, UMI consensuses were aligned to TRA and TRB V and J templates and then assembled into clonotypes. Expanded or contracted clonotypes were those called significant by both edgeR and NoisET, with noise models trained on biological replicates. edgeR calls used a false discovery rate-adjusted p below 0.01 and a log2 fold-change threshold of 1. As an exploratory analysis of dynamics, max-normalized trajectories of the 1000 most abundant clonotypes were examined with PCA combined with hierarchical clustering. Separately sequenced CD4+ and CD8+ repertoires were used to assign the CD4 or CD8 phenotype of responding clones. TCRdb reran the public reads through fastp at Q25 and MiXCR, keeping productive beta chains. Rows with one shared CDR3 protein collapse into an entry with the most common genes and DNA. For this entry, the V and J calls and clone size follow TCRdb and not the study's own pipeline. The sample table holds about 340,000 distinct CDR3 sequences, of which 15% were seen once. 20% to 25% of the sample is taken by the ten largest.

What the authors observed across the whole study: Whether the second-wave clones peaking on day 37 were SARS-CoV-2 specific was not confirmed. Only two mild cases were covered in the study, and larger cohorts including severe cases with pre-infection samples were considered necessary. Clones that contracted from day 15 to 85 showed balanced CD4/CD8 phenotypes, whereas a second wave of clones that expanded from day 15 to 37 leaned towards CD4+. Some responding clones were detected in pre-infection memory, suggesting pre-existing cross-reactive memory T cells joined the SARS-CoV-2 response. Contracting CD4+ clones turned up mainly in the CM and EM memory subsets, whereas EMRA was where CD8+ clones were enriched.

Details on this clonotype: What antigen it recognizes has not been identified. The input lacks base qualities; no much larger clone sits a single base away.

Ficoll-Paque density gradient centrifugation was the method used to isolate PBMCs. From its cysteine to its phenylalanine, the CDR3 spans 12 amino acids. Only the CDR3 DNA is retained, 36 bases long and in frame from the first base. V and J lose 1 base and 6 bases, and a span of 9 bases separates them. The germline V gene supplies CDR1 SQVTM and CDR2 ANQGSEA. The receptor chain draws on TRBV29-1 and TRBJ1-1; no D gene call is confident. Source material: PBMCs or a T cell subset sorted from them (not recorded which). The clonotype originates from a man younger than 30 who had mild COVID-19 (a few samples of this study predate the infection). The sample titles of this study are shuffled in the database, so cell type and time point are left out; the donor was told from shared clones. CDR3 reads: CSVEADESEAFF. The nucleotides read TGCAGCGTTGAAGCTGACGAGTCTGAAGCTTTCTTT.